This TCR beta chain came from a study of T cell responses to AZD1222 COVID-19 vaccine (dated by TCRdb to the early 2020s). Study-wide context: A total of 230 to 250 trial participants underwent TCR sequencing, of whom some 200 had received two doses of AZD1222 and around 25 had received two doses of the MenACWY control vaccine. Trial participants were enrolled into age subgroups of 18-55, 56-69 and 70-plus years, which contained about 150, 28 and 57 TCR-sequenced participants, respectively. Results the study describes overall, beyond this receptor: Conclusions about previously exposed vaccinees are limited, since just 6 or 7 AZD1222 recipients were seropositive for SARS-CoV-2 at baseline. After two AZD1222 doses, both the breadth and the depth of spike-specific TCRs were significantly higher than at day 0 and than in MenACWY recipients. Participants were mostly white British and included more females than males, and it was suggested by the authors that clonal diversity may have been underestimated. Nearly half of unique spike-specific TCRs reportedly recognized epitopes outside regions mutated in the B.1.351 and B.1.1.7 variants. The whole spike protein was spanned by vaccine-associated CD4 TCRs, and dominant responses were seen in regions 160-218 and 743-854. In the small 56-69-year group, the increase in depth fell short of significance, most likely because of low power. No day 14 peak-response samples were available, so repertoires were characterized only after the peak T cell response.

The CDR3 spans 18 residues, from the cysteine through the phenylalanine. This entry keeps only the CDR3 DNA: 54 bases, framed from base 1. The CDR3 regions of human TCRbeta chains were analyzed by immunosequencing. The study's own analysis went as follows. TCRs in the repertoires were matched against a reference library of SARS-CoV-2-specific TCRs that had been generated with the MIRA antigen-specificity platform. Breadth was defined as the fraction of unique TCRs that were SARS-CoV-2-associated. Depth was defined as the fraction of total T cells that were SARS-CoV-2-associated. Using the MIRA data, each spike-specific TCR was mapped to the spike region that the TCR reacts to and placed in a CD4 or CD8 class. Log10-transformed breadth and depth values were compared by one-way ANOVA with Sidak's multiple comparisons tests. TCRdb's version of the immuneACCESS table is confined to in-frame rearrangements and falls short of the full clone set. An unresolved V gene accounts for under half of the shortfall where checked; the remainder is of unknown origin. From that table come the V and J calls and clone size; the DNA was used to work out D and trimming. A total of some 64,000 clones appear in this sample, over 80% of them only once. The ten largest clonotypes hold approximately 6.3% of the sample.

The sample's time point label, in plain terms: about 28 days (+/-7) after the second vaccine dose. In the paper's terms, the treatment or condition label means: meningococcal conjugate vaccine given as trial control. Samples from vaccinated people were obtained from the UK trials COV001 and COV002, which included a single-blind randomized controlled phase 2/3 trial of AZD1222 (ChAdOx1 nCoV-19) in healthy adults. Trial participant PBMC samples were collected at day 0 and day 28 after the second dose for TCRbeta chain sequencing. Remarks on this clone: Its antigen specificity is not known. No much larger clone is present one base from it, and per-base qualities are unavailable.

The rearrangement combines TRBV21-1 with TRBJ2-2; the table's TRBD2 call for D was not verified on the DNA. TRBV21-1 constitutes a pseudogene. Material: peripheral blood, obtained 28 days after the second dose of the MenACWY control vaccine. The receptor's source is an adult who received the MenACWY meningococcal vaccine as a control. The CDR3 reads CASSRGASGRPAAGELFF. The DNA reads TGTGCCAGCAGCAGAGGGGCTAGCGGGAGGCCGGCGGCCGGGGAGCTGTTTTTT.